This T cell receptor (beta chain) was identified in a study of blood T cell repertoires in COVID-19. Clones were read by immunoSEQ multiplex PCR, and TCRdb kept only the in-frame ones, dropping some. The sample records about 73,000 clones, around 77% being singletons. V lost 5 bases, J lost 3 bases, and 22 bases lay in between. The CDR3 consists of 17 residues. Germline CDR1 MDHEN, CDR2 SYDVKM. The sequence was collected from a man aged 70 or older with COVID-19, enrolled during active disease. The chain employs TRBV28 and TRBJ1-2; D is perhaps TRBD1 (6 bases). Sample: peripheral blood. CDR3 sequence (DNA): TGTGCCAGCAGTCAAGTCTGGGGGCAGGGGAACTACTATGGCTACACCTTC. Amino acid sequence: CASSQVWGQGNYYGYTF.